The 32 T cell receptor beta chains below were found in one sample sequenced in a study of CD8+CD57+ T cells in acquired aplastic anemia. Genomic DNA provided the template from which TCR beta VDJ and CDR3 profiles were obtained. From the reads, TCRdb called clonotypes with MiXCR, one entry per CDR3 protein. The table shows roughly 81,000 distinct CDR3 sequences, with under 50% occurring only once. The source material was sorted CD4+, CD8+, or CD8+CD57+ T cells (not recorded which) from PBMCs. The receptors come from a human donor in good health, serving as a control.

This clonotype came up many times. The rearrangement links TRBV7-9 to TRBJ1-1, with unresolved D. The CDR3 has 12 amino acids. CDR1 and CDR2 from the germline V gene are SEHNR and FQNEAQ (reference sequence). Trimming left V 4 bases short and J 3 bases short, with 6 bases between. The CDR3, as DNA: TGTGCCAGCAGCTGGGAGGACACTGAAGCTTTCTTT. It yields the protein CASSWEDTEAFF.

This chain uses TRBV19 with TRBJ2-7, with D tentatively TRBD2 (6 bases). There are 14 residues in the CDR3. Looked up from germline, CDR1 is LNHDA and CDR2 is SQIVND (reference sequence). The germline V and J ends were trimmed by 3 bases and 3 bases, with 12 bases remaining between them. In DNA form, the CDR3 reads TGTGCCAGTAGTATCCGCCCGGGGGACTACGAGCAGTACTTC. This translates into CASSIRPGDYEQYF.

This clonotype was observed a few times. A much larger clone differs from this one at a single base, so this may be a read error. Because it lacks the conserved phenylalanine or tryptophan at the end, this CDR3 is likely a read error. The rearrangement links TRBV19 to TRBJ2-3; TRBD2 matches at 12 bases. Germline lookup yields CDR1 LNHDA and CDR2 SQIVND (reference sequence). J was trimmed by 2 bases and V by 6 bases; bases with no gene match: 15. The CDR3 sequence is 19 residues long. In DNA form, the CDR3 reads TGTGCCAGTAGCGATGAACTAGCGGGAGGCCCTCCCTACACAGATACGCAGTATCTT. Translation gives CASSDELAGGPPYTDTQYL.

Remarks on this clonotype: One junction end does not reproduce the germline sequence, and a read error may be involved. The CDR3 protein is CASGYSSGYRRDTQYF. The DNA for the CDR3 is TGTGCCAGCGGTTACTCGAGCGGTTACCGGAGGGATACGCAGTATTTT. The rearrangement links TRBV6-2 or TRBV6-3 to TRBJ2-3, with a tentative D call TRBD2 (5 bases). The CDR3 runs 16 residues. The germline V gene encodes CDR1 MNHEY and CDR2 SVGEGT.

A note on this clonotype: Compared with germline, one end of the junction differs, possibly owing to a read error. The V call is TRBV30, the J call TRBJ1-5; D gene ambiguous. The CDR3 covers 13 residues. Germline CDR1 is GTSNPN and CDR2 is SVGIG (reference sequence). The CDR3 is CAWSVGSNQPPHF. For the CDR3, the DNA is TGTGCCTGGAGTGTTGGGTCAAATCAGCCCCCGCATTTT.

The chain employs TRBV25-1 and TRBJ1-2; D may be TRBD1 (5 bases). Trimming took off 4 bases at V and 3 bases at J, with 9 bases between the two ends. Germline V gene data show CDR1 as MGHDK and CDR2 as SYGVNS. The CDR3 contains 13 residues. CDR3 bases: TGTGCCAGCAGTGGGACCAGGGACTATGGCTACACCTTC. Translation: CASSGTRDYGYTF.

This clonotype was seen many times. The chain is built from TRBV9 and TRBJ2-7; 9 positions agree with TRBD2. CDR3 length: 16 amino acids. In germline, CDR1 is SGDLS, CDR2 YYNGEE. Trimming took 4 bases from V and 3 from J; bases not matched to a gene: 11. The CDR3 DNA reads TGTGCCAGCAGCCCGAGCGGAGCGGGGGGAATCTACGAGCAGTACTTC. It codes for CASSPSGAGGIYEQYF.

This clonotype has a handful of counts. The rearrangement uses TRBV27 and TRBJ1-1; 11 bases match TRBD1. This CDR3 contains 13 residues. Losses at the gene ends were 7 bases for V and 10 bases for J; bases not matched to a gene: 8. Looked up from germline, CDR1 is MNHEY and CDR2 is SMNVEV (reference sequence). The CDR3 region is CASKGQGGVPAFF. DNA of the CDR3: TGTGCCAGCAAGGGACAGGGGGGCGTCCCAGCTTTCTTT.

This clonotype appeared many times. The chain employs TRBV29-1 and TRBJ2-5; no definite D call. The CDR3 is 12 amino acids. In germline, CDR1 is SQVTM, CDR2 ANQGSEA. With 1 base removed from V and 5 bases from J, the gap between germline ends came to 8 bases. CDR3 coding DNA: TGCAGCGTTGAAGTTCTGGGGGAGACCCAGTACTTC. Protein product: CSVEVLGETQYF.

About this clonotype: Just one base apart from a much larger clone, this may be a read error. The V and J genes are TRBV24-1 and TRBJ1-1; D is undetermined. Trimming took 3 bases from V and 6 from J, leaving 13 bases between them. The CDR3 is made up of 14 amino acids. Germline V gene data show CDR1 as KGHDR and CDR2 as SFDVKD. Here the CDR3 reads CATSDPLAGPEAFF. DNA of the CDR3: TGTGCCACCAGTGATCCCCTGGCGGGCCCTGAAGCTTTCTTT.

This clonotype was seen at least ten times. The chain carries TRBV4-2 and TRBJ2-3; D may be TRBD2 (6 bases). CDR3 length: 15 amino acids. V gave up 2 bases and J gave up 2 bases, with 11 bases separating them. Germline lookup yields CDR1 LGHNA and CDR2 YNFKEQ. CDR3 loop: CASSQHAGLTDTQYF. CDR3 DNA: TGTGCCAGCAGCCAACATGCGGGACTCACAGATACGCAGTATTTT.

This clonotype occurred once. The chain is built from TRBV11-2 and TRBJ2-2; 16 nucleotides line up with TRBD2. The CDR3 contains 18 residues. CDR1 and CDR2 from the germline V gene are SGHAT and FQNNGV. V shed 5 bases, J shed 4 bases, and the junction held 7 bases outside the gene matches. The DNA for the CDR3 is TGTGCCAGCAGCCGGCCGGGACTAGCGGGGGGGTCCACCGGGGAGCTGTTTTTT. Encoded protein: CASSRPGLAGGSTGELFF.

This chain links TRBV6-1 with TRBJ2-6, with D possibly being TRBD1 (6 bases). The CDR3 contains 15 residues. Germline V gives CDR1 MNHNS, CDR2 SASEGT. The V and J ends lost 10 bases and 4 bases respectively, with 17 bases between them. The CDR3 spells CATDPTGKGANVLTF. The CDR3 DNA is TGTGCCACGGACCCCACAGGGAAAGGGGCCAACGTCCTGACTTTC.

The J gene is TRBJ1-5, the V gene TRBV19; D is ambiguous. The length of the CDR3 is 14 residues. The V gene lost 3 bases and the J gene lost 6 bases, with 12 bases spanning the gap. The germline V gene encodes CDR1 LNHDA and CDR2 SQIVND (reference sequence). CDR3 region: CASSIGGGGQPQHF. The CDR3 DNA follows: TGTGCCAGTAGTATTGGAGGTGGAGGTCAGCCCCAGCATTTT.

Notes on this clonotype: A much larger clone differs from this one at a single base, so this may be a read error. The rearrangement links TRBV4-1 to TRBJ2-7; no firm D call. Germline lookup yields CDR1 MGHRA and CDR2 YSYEKL. The CDR3 spans 14 residues. CDR3 sequence reads: CASSPTIAINGQYF. Written as DNA, the CDR3 is TGTGCCAGCAGCCCTACCATAGCTATAAACGGGCAGTACTTC.

This clonotype showed up many times. J is TRBJ2-7 and V is TRBV12-3 or TRBV12-4; the match to TRBD1 covers 7 bases. The CDR3 has 14 amino acids. Losses at the gene ends were 7 bases for V and 4 bases for J; bases not matched to a gene: 10. The CDR3 here is CASTLGQEDYEQYF. The CDR3 region has the DNA TGTGCCAGCACCCTAGGACAGGAAGATTACGAGCAGTACTTC.

The rearrangement links TRBV10-3 to TRBJ2-5; TRBD2 matches 11 bases. The CDR3 runs to 16 residues. Losses at the gene ends were 2 bases for V and 7 bases for J; bases not matched to a gene: 9. CDR1 and CDR2 from the germline V gene are ENHRY and SYGVKD. CDR3 region: CAISERLRGTSGTQYF. The CDR3 DNA reads TGTGCCATCAGTGAGCGGTTAAGAGGGACTAGCGGGACCCAGTACTTC.

The rearrangement links TRBV11-2 to TRBJ1-1; no clear D gene. Germline values: CDR1 SGHAT, CDR2 FQNNGV. This CDR3 has 13 amino acids. Trimming took off 6 bases at V and 3 bases at J, with 11 bases between the two ends. The CDR3 DNA reads as TGTGCCAGCAGTGTGGGTTGGGACACTGAAGCTTTCTTT. This gives the protein CASSVGWDTEAFF.

This clonotype has at least ten counts. The V and J genes are TRBV19 and TRBJ2-1; 7 bases align to TRBD1. There are 14 residues in the CDR3. V lost 5 bases to trimming and J lost 6 bases; unmatched junction nucleotides: 7. Per germline, CDR1 LNHDA and CDR2 SQIVND (reference sequence). CDR3 nucleotide sequence: TGTGCCAGTAGTGTAGCAGGGGGTTTCAATGAGCAGTTCTTC. It translates to CASSVAGGFNEQFF.

The V and J genes are TRBV10-1 and TRBJ2-7, with a possible D match to TRBD2 (5 bases). This CDR3 is built from 15 residues. Germline CDR1 and CDR2: WNHNN and SYGVQD (reference sequence). V shed 7 bases and J shed 8 bases, with 24 bases lying between them. CDR3 nucleotide sequence: TGCGCCAGCACGATCGACCGGGGTGGTTATTACAAGCAGTACTTC. Its translation: CASTIDRGGYYKQYF.

The sample holds many counts of this clonotype. This chain connects TRBV29-1 to TRBJ1-5; TRBD1 matches 7 bases. In germline, CDR1 is SQVTM, CDR2 ANQGSEA. This CDR3 has 14 residues. Trimming removed 5 bases from V and 0 bases from J; junction bases left unmatched: 4. The CDR3 nucleotides are TGCAGCGTTCCCGGGACAGATAGCAATCAGCCCCAGCATTTT. It translates to CSVPGTDSNQPQHF.

CDR3 amino acids: CSVEDQRDEQYF. In DNA, the CDR3 is TGCAGCGTTGAAGATCAACGGGACGAGCAGTACTTC. The genes are TRBV29-1 and TRBJ2-7, with D hard to call. V was clipped by 0 bases and J by 5 bases, with 8 bases between them. Per germline, CDR1 SQVTM and CDR2 ANQGSEA. This CDR3 region has 12 residues.

Notes on this clonotype: This may be a read error: a much more frequent sequence differs by one nucleotide. The J gene is TRBJ2-1, the V gene TRBV20-1; D possibly corresponds to TRBD2 (6 bases). In germline, CDR1 is DFQATT, CDR2 SNEGSKA (reference sequence). The CDR3 contains 16 residues. V lost 4 bases and J lost 5, with 21 bases in between. The DNA for the CDR3 is TGCAGTGCTAACGATTCCCCGGGACTGTCCCACAATGAGCAGTTCTTC. This codes for CSANDSPGLSHNEQFF.

This sequence joins TRBV5-1 and TRBJ2-1, with D unclear. Germline CDR1 and CDR2: SGHRS and YFSETQ. This CDR3 spans 11 amino acids. V lost 2 bases and J lost 7, with 4 bases in between. CDR3: CASSFRNEQFF. DNA of the CDR3: TGCGCCAGCAGCTTTCGAAATGAGCAGTTCTTC.

The chain is built from TRBV7-2 and TRBJ1-6; D unresolved. V gave up 6 bases and J gave up 7 bases, with 10 bases separating them. This CDR3 comprises 13 residues. Germline V lookup: CDR1 SGHTA, CDR2 FQGNSA. The CDR3 nucleotides read TGTGCCAGCAGTTACGGGTGGAATTCACCCCTCCACTTT. Encoded protein: CASSYGWNSPLHF.

The chain couples TRBV10-1 to TRBJ1-6, with 12 nucleotides matching TRBD1. The J segment lost 7 bases and the V segment lost 9 bases, leaving 4 bases of the junction unmatched. The CDR3 has 14 residues. Germline assignment: CDR1 WNHNN and CDR2 SYGVQD (reference sequence). CDR3 nucleotide sequence: TGCGCCAGTCCCGGGACAGGGGGCAATTCACCCCTCCACTTT. Protein: CASPGTGGNSPLHF.

This clonotype has a count of ten or more. The V call is TRBV7-8, the J call TRBJ1-6; D not resolved. The CDR3 has 15 residues. Germline lookup yields CDR1 SGHVS and CDR2 FQNEAQ. The ends were cut back, 3 bases at V and 10 bases at J, with 16 bases in the middle. This CDR3 reads CASSFRALIDSPLHF. The CDR3, as DNA: TGTGCCAGCAGCTTTCGGGCCCTTATAGACTCACCCCTCCACTTT. Based on the CDR3 plus reference TRBV7-8 and TRBJ1-6, the full variable domain is GAGVSQSPRYKVAKRGQDVALRCDPISGHVSLFWYQQALGQGPEFLTYFQNEAQLDKSGLPSDRFFAERPEGSVSTLKIQRTQQEDSAVYLCASSFRALIDSPLHFGNGTRLTVT.

This clonotype has a count of ten or more. The rearrangement uses TRBV7-9 and TRBJ2-7; 7 bases align to TRBD2. J lost 6 bases, V lost 7 bases, and 6 bases had no gene match. From germline, CDR1 is SEHNR and CDR2 FQNEAQ (reference sequence). The CDR3 is 12 amino acids. The CDR3 loop reads CASTLPGGEQYF. CDR3 in DNA: TGTGCCAGCACCCTCCCGGGGGGCGAGCAGTACTTC.

This clonotype was recorded many times. The CDR3: CSVEGSLAEQFF. The CDR3 bases are TGCAGCGTTGAAGGCAGCCTGGCTGAGCAGTTCTTC. The chain employs TRBV29-1 and TRBJ2-1; D remains ambiguous. Germline loops: CDR1 SQVTM, CDR2 ANQGSEA. CDR3 size: 12 residues. The V end was cut by 1 base, the J end by 9 bases, with 10 bases between.

This clonotype was observed many times. This chain joins TRBV27 and TRBJ1-2; no clear D gene. V shed 6 bases and J shed 1 base, with 9 bases lying between them. Germline lookup yields CDR1 MNHEY and CDR2 SMNVEV (reference sequence). The CDR3 is 13 residues long. As DNA, the CDR3 is TGTGCCAGCAGGGGCGACGATAACTATGGCTACACCTTC. Protein sequence: CASRGDDNYGYTF.

This chain connects TRBV3-1 to TRBJ2-1; 8 bases are a match to TRBD2. Looked up from germline, CDR1 is LGHDT and CDR2 is YNNKEL (reference sequence). The length of the CDR3 is 15 residues. J was trimmed by 4 bases and V by 4 bases; bases with no gene match: 6. The chain's CDR3 is CASSPSLAGYNEQFF. The CDR3 region has the DNA TGTGCCAGCAGCCCCTCGCTAGCGGGTTACAATGAGCAGTTCTTC.

This chain joins TRBV19 and TRBJ1-1; unclear D gene. The CDR3 consists of 14 residues. Trimming took 8 bases from V and 0 from J, leaving 13 bases between them. Per the germline V gene, CDR1 is LNHDA and CDR2 is SQIVND (reference sequence). The CDR3 sequence: CASSGRSLNTEAFF. CDR3 DNA: TGTGCCAGTTCGGGGAGAAGCTTGAACACTGAAGCTTTCTTT. Full variable domain (missing parts from reference TRBV19 and TRBJ1-1): DGGITQSPKYLFRKEGQNVTLSCEQNLNHDAMYWYRQDPGQGLRLIYYSQIVNDFQKGDIAEGYSVSREKKESFPLTVTSAQKNPTAFYLCASSGRSLNTEAFFGQGTRLTVV.